This T cell receptor beta chain originates from a study of blood T cell repertoires in COVID-19. Study summary: The United States, Italy and Spain were the sources of the acute and convalescent COVID-19 samples. PBMCs, B-cell-depleted T cells, or T cells were the source of the cDNA or gDNA that made up the material.

The ends were cut back, 0 bases at V and 7 bases at J, with 6 bases in the middle. The CDR3 consists of 12 residues. Germline V lookup: CDR1 SGHAT, CDR2 FQNNGV. Here immunoSEQ multiplex PCR was the method, and the copy in TCRdb shows in-frame clones only, minus some. This table has 93,000 or so clones, 75% to 90% appearing once. This receptor was identified in a human donor in a cohort sampled during active COVID-19. The chain uses TRBV11-2 and TRBJ2-5, with unresolved D. The sample taken for sequencing was peripheral blood. This chain's CDR3 is CASSLESRTQYF. In nucleotides, the CDR3 is TGTGCCAGCAGCTTAGAATCTCGGACCCAGTACTTC. Filled out from reference TRBV11-2 and TRBJ2-5, the complete variable domain reads EAGVAQSPRYKIIEKRQSVAFWCNPISGHATLYWYQQILGQGPKLLIQFQNNGVVDDSQLPKDRFSAERLKGVDSTLKIQPAKLEDSAVYLCASSLESRTQYFGPGTRLLVL.